The 10 T cell receptor beta chains below all came from one sample that was sequenced in a study of technical replicates of blood from a few donors. Assay: immunoSEQ multiplex PCR; the TCRdb copy retains only in-frame clones and omits some. The sample lists 50,000 to 70,000 clones, around nine tenths occurring once. The sample consisted of PBMCs. These receptors all come from a human donor in good health. Some clones in this sample may be carry-over from other donors' samples.

The J gene is TRBJ2-7, the V gene TRBV2; 10 nucleotides line up with TRBD2. This CDR3 comprises 16 residues. Germline CDR1 is SNHLY and CDR2 is FYNNEI. V lost 8 bases and J lost 0; bases outside the gene matches: 10. The CDR3 nucleotides are TGTGCCAGCGGGCTGAGGGCTAGCGGGAGCTCCTACGAGCAGTACTTC. Translation: CASGLRASGSSYEQYF.

V usage is TRBV5-1 and J usage is TRBJ2-1, with D maybe TRBD2 (6 bases). CDR1 is SGHRS and CDR2 is YFSETQ in the germline V gene. The CDR3 spans 15 residues. Trimming took 1 base from V and 8 from J, leaving 16 bases between them. Written as DNA, the CDR3 is TGCGCCAGCAGCTTGAGCCTAGCGCCTCAGGATGAGCAGTTCTTC. Its protein is CASSLSLAPQDEQFF.

The CDR3 loop is CASSPGTSNQPQHF. The CDR3 coding sequence is TGTGCCAGCAGCCCGGGTACTAGCAATCAGCCCCAGCATTTT. V gene TRBV7-2 combines with J gene TRBJ1-5; unclear D gene. Germline V gives CDR1 SGHTA, CDR2 FQGNSA. The CDR3 has 14 amino acids. V was trimmed by 5 bases and J by 0 bases, leaving 8 bases between them.

The V and J genes are TRBV19 and TRBJ2-1; 9 bases line up with TRBD1. Unmatched junction bases numbered 11, after V lost 6 bases and J lost 5 bases. Germline V gives CDR1 LNHDA, CDR2 SQIVND (reference sequence). This CDR3 contains 16 residues. CDR3 region: CASSPRLGTGHNEQFF. The CDR3 nucleotides read TGTGCCAGTAGCCCTCGGCTCGGGACAGGGCACAATGAGCAGTTCTTC. The full variable domain, its missing parts supplied by reference TRBV19 and TRBJ2-1, is DGGITQSPKYLFRKEGQNVTLSCEQNLNHDAMYWYRQDPGQGLRLIYYSQIVNDFQKGDIAEGYSVSREKKESFPLTVTSAQKNPTAFYLCASSPRLGTGHNEQFFGPGTRLTVL.

V usage is TRBV7-8 and J usage is TRBJ2-7, with 16 bases lining up with TRBD2. This CDR3 contains 18 residues. Germline loops: CDR1 SGHVS, CDR2 FQNEAQ. V dropped 6 bases and J dropped 4; count of bases not matched to a gene: 12. The chain's CDR3 is CASRQGLAGGFRGYEQYF. DNA for the CDR3: TGTGCCAGCAGACAGGGACTAGCGGGAGGGTTTAGGGGTTACGAGCAGTACTTC.

The chain links TRBV7-9 to TRBJ2-1; TRBD2 aligns across 12 bases. J gave up 3 bases and V 5 bases, and 5 bases lay outside the gene matches. In germline, CDR1 is SEHNR, CDR2 FQNEAQ (reference sequence). This CDR3 is built from 16 residues. As DNA, the CDR3 is TGTGCCAGCAGCCAGGGACTAGCGGGCTACTACAATGAGCAGTTCTTC. This sequence encodes CASSQGLAGYYNEQFF.

The CDR3 DNA is TGTGCCAGGTCTGGGGGGGGCGAGCAGTACTTC. It translates to CARSGGGEQYF. The gene calls are TRBV2 and TRBJ2-7, with TRBD2 matching over 7 bases. Germline trimming cut 9 bases from V and 6 bases from J; bases unmatched to any gene: 5. Germline loops: CDR1 SNHLY, CDR2 FYNNEI. This CDR3 comprises 11 residues.

The chain employs TRBV7-2 and TRBJ1-5, with 7 nucleotides matching TRBD1. The CDR3 is made up of 13 amino acids. Per the germline V gene, CDR1 is SGHTA and CDR2 is FQGNSA. Germline trimming cut 2 bases from V and 7 bases from J; bases unmatched to any gene: 2. The CDR3 sequence: CASSLRGQQPQHF. Here the CDR3 DNA reads TGTGCCAGCAGCTTAAGGGGGCAGCAGCCCCAGCATTTT.

The chain links TRBV30 to TRBJ2-5; D gene uncertain. Trimming took 0 bases from V and 5 from J, leaving 4 bases between them. Germline CDR1 GTSNPN, CDR2 SVGIG (reference sequence). This CDR3 region has 11 residues. CDR3 protein: CAWSVSETQYF. DNA of the CDR3: TGTGCCTGGAGTGTTTCGGAGACCCAGTACTTC.

This clone was counted a single time. This chain connects TRBV7-8 to TRBJ1-2, with 9 nucleotides matching TRBD1. Losses at the gene ends were 1 base for V and 2 bases for J; bases not matched to a gene: 11. The CDR3 has 18 residues. The germline gives CDR1 SGHVS, CDR2 FQNEAQ. CDR3 DNA: TGTGCCAGCAGCTTAGTGATTCGGGGGACAGGGACCAACTATGGCTACACCTTC. This translates into CASSLVIRGTGTNYGYTF.